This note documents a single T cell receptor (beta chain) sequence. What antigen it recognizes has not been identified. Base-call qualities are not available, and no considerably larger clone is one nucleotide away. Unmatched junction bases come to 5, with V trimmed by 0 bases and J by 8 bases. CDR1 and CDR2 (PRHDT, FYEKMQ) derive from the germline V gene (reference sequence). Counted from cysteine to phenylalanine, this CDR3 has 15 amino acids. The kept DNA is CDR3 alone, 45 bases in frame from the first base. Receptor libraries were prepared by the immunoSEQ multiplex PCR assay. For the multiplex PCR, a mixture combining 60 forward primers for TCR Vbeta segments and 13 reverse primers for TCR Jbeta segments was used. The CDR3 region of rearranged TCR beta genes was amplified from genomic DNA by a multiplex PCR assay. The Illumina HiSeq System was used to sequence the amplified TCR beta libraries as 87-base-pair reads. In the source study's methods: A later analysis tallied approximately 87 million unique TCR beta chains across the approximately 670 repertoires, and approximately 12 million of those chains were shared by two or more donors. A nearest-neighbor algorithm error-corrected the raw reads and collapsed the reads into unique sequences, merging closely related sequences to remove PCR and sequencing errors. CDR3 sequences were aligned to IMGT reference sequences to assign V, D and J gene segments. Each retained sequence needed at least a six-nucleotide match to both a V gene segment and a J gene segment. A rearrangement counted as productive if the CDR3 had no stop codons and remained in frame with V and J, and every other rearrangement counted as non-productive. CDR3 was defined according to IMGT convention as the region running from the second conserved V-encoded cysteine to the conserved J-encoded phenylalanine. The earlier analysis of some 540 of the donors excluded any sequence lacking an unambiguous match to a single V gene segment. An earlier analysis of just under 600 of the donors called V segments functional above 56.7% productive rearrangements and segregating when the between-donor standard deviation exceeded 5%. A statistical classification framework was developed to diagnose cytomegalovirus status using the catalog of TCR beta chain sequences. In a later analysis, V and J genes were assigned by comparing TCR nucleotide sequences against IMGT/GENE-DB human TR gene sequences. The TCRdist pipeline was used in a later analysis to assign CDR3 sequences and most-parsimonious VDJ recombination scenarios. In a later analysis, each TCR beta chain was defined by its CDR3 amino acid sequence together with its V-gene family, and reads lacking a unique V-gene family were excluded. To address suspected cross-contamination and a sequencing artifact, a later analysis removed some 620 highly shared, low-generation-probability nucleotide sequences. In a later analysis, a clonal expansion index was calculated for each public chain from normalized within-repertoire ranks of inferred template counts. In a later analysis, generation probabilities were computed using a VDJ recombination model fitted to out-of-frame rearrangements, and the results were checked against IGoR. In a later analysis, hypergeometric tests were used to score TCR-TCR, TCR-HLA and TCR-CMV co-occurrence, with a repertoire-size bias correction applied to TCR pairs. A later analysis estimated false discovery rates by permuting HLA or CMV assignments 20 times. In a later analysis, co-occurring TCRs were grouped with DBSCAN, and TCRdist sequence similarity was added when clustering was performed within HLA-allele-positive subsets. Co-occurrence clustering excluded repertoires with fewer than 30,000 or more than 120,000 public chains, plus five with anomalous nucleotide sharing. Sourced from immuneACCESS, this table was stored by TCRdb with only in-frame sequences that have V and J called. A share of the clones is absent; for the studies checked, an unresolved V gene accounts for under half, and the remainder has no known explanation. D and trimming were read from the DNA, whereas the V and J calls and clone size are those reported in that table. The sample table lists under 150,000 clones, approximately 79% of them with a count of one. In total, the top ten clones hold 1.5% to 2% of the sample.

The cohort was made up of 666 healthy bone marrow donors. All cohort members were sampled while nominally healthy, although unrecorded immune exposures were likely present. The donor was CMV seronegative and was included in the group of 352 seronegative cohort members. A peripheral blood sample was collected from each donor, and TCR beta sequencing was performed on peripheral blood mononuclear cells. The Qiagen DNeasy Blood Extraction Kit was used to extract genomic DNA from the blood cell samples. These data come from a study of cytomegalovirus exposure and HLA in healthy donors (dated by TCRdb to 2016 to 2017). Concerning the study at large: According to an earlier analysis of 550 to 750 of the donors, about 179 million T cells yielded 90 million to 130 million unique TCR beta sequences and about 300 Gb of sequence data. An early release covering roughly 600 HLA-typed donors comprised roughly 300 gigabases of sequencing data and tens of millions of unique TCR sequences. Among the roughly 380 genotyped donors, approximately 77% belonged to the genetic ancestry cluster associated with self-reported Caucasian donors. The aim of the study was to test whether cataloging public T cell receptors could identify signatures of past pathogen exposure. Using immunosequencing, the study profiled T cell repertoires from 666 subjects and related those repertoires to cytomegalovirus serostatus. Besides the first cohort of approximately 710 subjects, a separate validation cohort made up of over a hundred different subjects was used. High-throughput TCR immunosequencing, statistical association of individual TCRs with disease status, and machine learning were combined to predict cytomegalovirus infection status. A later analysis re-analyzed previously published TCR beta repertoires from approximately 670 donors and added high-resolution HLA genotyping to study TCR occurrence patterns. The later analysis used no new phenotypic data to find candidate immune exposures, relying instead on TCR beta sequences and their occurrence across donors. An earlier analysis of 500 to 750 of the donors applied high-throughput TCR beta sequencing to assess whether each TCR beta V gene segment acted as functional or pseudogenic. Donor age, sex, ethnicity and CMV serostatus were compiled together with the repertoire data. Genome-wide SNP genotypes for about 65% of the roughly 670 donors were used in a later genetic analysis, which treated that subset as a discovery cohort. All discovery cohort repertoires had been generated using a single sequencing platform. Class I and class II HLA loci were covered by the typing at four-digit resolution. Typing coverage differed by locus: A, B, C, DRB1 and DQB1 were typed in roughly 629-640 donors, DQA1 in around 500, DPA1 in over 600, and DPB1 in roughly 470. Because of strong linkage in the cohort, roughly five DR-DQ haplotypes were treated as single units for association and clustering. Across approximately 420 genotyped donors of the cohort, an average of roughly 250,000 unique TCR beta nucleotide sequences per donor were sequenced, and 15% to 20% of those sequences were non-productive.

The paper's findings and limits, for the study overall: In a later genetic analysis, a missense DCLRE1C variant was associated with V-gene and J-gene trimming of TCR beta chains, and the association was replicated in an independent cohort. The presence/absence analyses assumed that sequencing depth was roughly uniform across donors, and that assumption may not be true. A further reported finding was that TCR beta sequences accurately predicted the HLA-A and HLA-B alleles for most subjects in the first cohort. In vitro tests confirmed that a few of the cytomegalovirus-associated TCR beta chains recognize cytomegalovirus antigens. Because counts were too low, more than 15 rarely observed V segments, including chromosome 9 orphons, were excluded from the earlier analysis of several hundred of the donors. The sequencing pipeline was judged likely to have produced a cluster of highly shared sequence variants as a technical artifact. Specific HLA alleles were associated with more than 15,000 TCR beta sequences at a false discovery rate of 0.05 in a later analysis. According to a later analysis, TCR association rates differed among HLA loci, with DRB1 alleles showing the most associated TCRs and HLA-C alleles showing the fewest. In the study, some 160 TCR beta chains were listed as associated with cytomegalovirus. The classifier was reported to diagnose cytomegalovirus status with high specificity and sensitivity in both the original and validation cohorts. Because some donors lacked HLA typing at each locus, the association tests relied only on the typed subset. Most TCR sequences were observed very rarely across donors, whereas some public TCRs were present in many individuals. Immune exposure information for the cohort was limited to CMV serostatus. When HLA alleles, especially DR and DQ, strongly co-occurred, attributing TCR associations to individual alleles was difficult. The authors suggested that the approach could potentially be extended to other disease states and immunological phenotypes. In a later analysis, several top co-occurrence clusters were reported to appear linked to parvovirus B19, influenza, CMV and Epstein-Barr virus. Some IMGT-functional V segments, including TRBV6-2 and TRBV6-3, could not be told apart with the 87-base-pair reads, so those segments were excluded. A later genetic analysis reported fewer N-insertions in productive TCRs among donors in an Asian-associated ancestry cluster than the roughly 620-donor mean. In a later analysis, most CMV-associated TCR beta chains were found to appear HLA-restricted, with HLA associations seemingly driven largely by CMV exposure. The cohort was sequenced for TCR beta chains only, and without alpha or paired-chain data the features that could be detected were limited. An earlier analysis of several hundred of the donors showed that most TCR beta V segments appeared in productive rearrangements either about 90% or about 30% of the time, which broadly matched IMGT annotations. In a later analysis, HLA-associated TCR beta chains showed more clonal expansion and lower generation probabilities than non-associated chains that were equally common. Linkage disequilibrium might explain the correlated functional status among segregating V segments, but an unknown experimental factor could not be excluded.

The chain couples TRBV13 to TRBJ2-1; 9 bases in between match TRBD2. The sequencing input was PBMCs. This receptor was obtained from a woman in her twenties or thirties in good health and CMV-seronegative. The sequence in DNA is TGTGCCAGCAGCTTAGGGCTAGCGGGAATGGATGAGCAGTTCTTC. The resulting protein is CASSLGLAGMDEQFF.